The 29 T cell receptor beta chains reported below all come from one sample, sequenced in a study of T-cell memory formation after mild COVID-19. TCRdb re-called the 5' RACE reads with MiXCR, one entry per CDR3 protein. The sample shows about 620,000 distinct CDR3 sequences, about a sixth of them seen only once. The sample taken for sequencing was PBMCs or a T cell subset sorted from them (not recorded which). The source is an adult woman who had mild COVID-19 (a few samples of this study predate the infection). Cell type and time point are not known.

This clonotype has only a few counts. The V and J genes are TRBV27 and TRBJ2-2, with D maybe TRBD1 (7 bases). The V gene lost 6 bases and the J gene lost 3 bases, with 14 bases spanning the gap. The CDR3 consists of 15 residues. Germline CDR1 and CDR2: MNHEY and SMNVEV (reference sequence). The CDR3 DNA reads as TGTGCCAGCAGAAGGGACAGCGGGTACACCGGGGAGCTGTTTTTT. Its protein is CASRRDSGYTGELFF.

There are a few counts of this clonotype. The CDR3 bases are TGTGCCAGCAGCTTGGTGGGACAGCGCTATGGCTACACCTTC. The encoded protein is CASSLVGQRYGYTF. The rearrangement links TRBV5-4 to TRBJ1-2; 7 bases match TRBD1. The V gene's germline CDR1 is SGHNT and CDR2 YYREEE (reference sequence). V trimming: 0 bases; J trimming: 4 bases; junction bases outside the gene matches: 3. The CDR3 has 14 amino acids.

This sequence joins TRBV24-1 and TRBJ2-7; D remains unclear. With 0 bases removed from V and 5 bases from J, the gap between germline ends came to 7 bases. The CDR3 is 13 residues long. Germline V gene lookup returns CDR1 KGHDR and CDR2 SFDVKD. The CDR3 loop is CATSDLSENEQYF. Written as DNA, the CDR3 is TGTGCCACCAGTGATTTGTCCGAGAACGAGCAGTACTTC.

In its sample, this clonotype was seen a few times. CDR3 region: CASSPLGQGGTQYF. For the CDR3, the DNA is TGTGCCAGCAGCCCTTTGGGACAGGGAGGGACCCAGTACTTC. The V and J genes are TRBV7-2 and TRBJ2-5; 9 bases line up with TRBD1. Germline CDR1 reads SGHTA; CDR2 reads FQGNSA. Trimming removed 5 bases from V and 7 bases from J; junction bases left unmatched: 8. CDR3 length: 14 amino acids.

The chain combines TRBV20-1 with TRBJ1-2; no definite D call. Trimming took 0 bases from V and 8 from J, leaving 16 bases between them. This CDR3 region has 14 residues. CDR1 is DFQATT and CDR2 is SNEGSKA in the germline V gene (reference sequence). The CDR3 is CSARDLDGGWGYTF. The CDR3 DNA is TGCAGTGCTAGAGATCTTGATGGAGGATGGGGCTACACCTTC.

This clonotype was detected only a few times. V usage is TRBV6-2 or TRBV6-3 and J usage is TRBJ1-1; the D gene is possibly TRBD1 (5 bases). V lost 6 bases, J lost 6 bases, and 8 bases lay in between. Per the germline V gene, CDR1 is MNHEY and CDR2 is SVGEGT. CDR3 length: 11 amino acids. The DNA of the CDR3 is TGTGCCAGCAGCCAGGGCCCTGAAGCTTTCTTT. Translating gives CASSQGPEAFF.

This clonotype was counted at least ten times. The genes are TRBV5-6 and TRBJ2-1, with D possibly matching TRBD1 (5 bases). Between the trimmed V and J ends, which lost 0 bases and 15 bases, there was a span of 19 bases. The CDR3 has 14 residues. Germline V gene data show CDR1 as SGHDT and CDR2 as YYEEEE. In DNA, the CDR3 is TGTGCCAGCAGCTTGGCTTGGACAAATGATGGAAGGTTCTTC. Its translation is CASSLAWTNDGRFF.

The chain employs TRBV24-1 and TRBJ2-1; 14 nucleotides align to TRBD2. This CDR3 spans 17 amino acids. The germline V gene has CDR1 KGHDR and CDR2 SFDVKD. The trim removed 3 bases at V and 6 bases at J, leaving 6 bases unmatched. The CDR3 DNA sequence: TGTGCCACCAGTGATCGACTAGCGGGAGGGCCTAGCAATGAGCAGTTCTTC. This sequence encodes CATSDRLAGGPSNEQFF.

The CDR3 region is CASSYSRGSGGYTF. CDR3 DNA: TGTGCCAGCAGTTACTCCAGGGGTAGCGGAGGCTACACCTTC. The gene calls are TRBV6-5 and TRBJ1-2; possible D gene TRBD1, 6 bases. Germline CDR1 reads MNHEY; CDR2 reads SVGAGI. The CDR3 consists of 14 residues. V gave up 0 bases and J gave up 8 bases, with 13 bases separating them.

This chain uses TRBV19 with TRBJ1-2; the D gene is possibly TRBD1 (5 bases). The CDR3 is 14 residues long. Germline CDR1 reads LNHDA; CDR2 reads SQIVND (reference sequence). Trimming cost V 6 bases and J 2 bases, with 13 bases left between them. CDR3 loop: CASRGNRRNYGYTF. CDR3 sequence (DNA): TGTGCCAGTAGGGGGAACAGGAGAAACTATGGCTACACCTTC.

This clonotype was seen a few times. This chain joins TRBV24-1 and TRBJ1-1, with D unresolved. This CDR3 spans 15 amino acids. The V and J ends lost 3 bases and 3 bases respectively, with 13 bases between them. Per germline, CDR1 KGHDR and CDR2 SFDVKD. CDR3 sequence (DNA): TGTGCCACCAGTGATCCGACATCCCCTGACACTGAAGCTTTCTTT. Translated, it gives CATSDPTSPDTEAFF.

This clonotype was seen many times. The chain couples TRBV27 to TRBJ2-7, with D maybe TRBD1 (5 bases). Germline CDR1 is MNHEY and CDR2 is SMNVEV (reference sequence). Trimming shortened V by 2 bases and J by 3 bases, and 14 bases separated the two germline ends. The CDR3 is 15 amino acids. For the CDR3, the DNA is TGTGCCAGCAGTTTAAACGGCAGGGTGGTCTACGAGCAGTACTTC. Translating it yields CASSLNGRVVYEQYF.

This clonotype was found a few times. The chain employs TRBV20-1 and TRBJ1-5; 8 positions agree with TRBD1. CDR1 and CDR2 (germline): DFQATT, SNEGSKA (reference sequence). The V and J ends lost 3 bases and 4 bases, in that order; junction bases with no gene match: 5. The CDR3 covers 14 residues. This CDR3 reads CSARADRANQPQHF. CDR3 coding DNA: TGCAGTGCTAGGGCGGACAGGGCAAATCAGCCCCAGCATTTT.

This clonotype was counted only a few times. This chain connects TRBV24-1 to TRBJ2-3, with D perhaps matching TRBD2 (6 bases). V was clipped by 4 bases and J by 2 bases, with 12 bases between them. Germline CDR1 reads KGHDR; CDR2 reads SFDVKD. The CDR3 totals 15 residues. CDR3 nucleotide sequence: TGTGCCACCAGTGAGCGGGGCGATCTCACAGATACGCAGTATTTT. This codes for CATSERGDLTDTQYF.

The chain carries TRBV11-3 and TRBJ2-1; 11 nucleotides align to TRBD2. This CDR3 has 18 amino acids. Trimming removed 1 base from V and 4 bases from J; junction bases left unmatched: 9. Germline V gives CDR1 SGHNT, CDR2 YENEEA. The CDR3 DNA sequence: TGTGCCAGCAGCTTAGTTTATTCTAGCGGGAGGCAATACAATGAGCAGTTCTTC. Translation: CASSLVYSSGRQYNEQFF. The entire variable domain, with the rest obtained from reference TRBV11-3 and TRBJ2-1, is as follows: EAGVVQSPRYKIIEKKQPVAFWCNPISGHNTLYWYLQNLGQGPELLIRYENEEAVDDSQLPKDRFSAERLKGVDSTLKIQPAELGDSAVYLCASSLVYSSGRQYNEQFFGPGTRLTVL.

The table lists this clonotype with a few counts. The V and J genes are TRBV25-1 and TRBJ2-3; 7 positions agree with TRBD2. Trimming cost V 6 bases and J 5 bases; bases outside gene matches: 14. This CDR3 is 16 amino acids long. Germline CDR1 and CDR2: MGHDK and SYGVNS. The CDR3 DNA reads TGTGCCAGCAGCCATATCGGGAGGACCGGGGGAGATACGCAGTATTTT. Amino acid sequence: CASSHIGRTGGDTQYF.

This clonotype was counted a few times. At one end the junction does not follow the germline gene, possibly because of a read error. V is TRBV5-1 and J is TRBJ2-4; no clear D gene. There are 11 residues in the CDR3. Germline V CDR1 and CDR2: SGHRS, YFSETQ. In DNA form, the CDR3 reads TGCGCCAGCAGCTTGGCGGTAGTTTTTTCTTTC. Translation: CASSLAVVFSF.

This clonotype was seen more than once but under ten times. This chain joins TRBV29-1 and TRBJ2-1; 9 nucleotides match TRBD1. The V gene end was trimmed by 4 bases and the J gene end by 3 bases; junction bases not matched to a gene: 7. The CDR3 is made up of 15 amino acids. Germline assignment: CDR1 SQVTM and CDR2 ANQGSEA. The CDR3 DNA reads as TGCAGCGTTGTAGGGGGGACAGGGCTCTACAATGAGCAGTTCTTC. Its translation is CSVVGGTGLYNEQFF.

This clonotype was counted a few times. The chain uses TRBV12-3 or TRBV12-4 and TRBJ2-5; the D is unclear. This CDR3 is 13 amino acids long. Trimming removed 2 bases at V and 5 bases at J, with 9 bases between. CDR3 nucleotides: TGTGCCAGCAGTTTACAGGTCCGGGAGACCCAGTACTTC. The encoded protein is CASSLQVRETQYF.

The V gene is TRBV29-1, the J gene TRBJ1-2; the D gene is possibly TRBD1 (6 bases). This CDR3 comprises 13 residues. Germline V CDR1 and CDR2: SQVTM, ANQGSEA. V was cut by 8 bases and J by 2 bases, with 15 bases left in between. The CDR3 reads CSLQDSPNYGYTF. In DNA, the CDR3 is TGCAGCCTACAGGACAGTCCCAACTATGGCTACACCTTC. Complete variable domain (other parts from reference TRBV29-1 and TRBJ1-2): SAVISQKPSRDICQRGTSLTIQCQVDSQVTMMFWYRQQPGQSLTLIATANQGSEATYESGFVIDKFPISRPNLTFSTLTVSNMSPEDSSIYLCSLQDSPNYGYTFGSGTRLTVV.

The CDR3 DNA sequence: TGTGCCAGCAGTTTGGAGACAGGGATGTATGAGCAGTTCTTC. Its protein is CASSLETGMYEQFF. The chain employs TRBV12-3 or TRBV12-4 and TRBJ2-1, with TRBD1 identical over 7 bases. The CDR3 is made up of 14 amino acids. The V gene end was trimmed by 3 bases and the J gene end by 8 bases; junction bases not matched to a gene: 7.

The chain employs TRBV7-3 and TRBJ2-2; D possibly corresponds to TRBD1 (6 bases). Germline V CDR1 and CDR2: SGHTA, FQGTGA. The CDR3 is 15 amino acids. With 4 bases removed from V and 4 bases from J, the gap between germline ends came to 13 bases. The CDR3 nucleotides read TGTGCCAGCAGCTCCTGGACAGAACGCACCGGGGAGCTGTTTTTT. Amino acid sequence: CASSSWTERTGELFF. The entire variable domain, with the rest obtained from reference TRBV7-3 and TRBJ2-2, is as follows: GAGVSQTPSNKVTEKGKYVELRCDPISGHTALYWYRQSLGQGPEFLIYFQGTGAADDSGLPNDRFFAVRPEGSVSTLKIQRTERGDSAVYLCASSSWTERTGELFFGEGSRLTVL.

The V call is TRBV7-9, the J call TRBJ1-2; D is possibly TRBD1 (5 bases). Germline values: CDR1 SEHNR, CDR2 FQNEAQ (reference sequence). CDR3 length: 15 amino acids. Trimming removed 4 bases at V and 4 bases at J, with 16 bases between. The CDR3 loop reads CASSYGAPEGYGYTF. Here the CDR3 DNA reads TGTGCCAGCAGCTATGGGGCACCCGAGGGCTATGGCTACACCTTC.

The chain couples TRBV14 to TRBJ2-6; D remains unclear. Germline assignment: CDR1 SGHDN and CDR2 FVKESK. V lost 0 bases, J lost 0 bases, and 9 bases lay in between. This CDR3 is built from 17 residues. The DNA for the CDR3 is TGTGCCAGCAGCCAAGATGAATACAGCTCTGGGGCCAACGTCCTGACTTTC. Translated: CASSQDEYSSGANVLTF.

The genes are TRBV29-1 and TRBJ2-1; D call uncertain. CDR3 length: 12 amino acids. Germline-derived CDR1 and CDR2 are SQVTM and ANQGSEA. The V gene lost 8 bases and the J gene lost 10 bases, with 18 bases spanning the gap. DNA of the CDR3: TGCAGCACTGGTCACCCGGGTCGAGAGCAGTTCTTC. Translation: CSTGHPGREQFF.

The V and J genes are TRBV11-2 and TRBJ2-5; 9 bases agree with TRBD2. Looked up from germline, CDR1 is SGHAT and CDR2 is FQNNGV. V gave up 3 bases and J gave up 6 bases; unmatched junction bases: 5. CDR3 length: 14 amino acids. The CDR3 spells CASSFLAGQKTQYF. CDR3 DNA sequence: TGTGCCAGCAGCTTCCTAGCGGGACAAAAGACCCAGTACTTC.

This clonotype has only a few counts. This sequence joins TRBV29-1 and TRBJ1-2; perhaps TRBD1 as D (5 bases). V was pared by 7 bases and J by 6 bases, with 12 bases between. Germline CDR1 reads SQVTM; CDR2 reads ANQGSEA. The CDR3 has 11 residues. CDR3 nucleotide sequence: TGCAGCGAGGTAGGGGCGCATGGCTACACCTTC. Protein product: CSEVGAHGYTF.

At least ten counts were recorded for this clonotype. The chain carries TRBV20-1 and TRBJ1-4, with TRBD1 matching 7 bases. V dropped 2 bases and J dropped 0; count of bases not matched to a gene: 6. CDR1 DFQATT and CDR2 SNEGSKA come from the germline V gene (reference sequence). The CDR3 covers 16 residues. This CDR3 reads CSARRGPVATNEKLFF. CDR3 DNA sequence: TGCAGTGCTAGAAGGGGGCCTGTTGCAACTAATGAAAAACTGTTTTTT.

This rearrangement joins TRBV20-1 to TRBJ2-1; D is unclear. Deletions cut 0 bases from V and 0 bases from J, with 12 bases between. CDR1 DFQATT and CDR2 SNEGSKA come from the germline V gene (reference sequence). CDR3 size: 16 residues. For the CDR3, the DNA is TGCAGTGCTAGAGATCGGCAGTGGAGCTCCTACAATGAGCAGTTCTTC. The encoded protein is CSARDRQWSSYNEQFF.